The present entry profiles one T cell receptor beta chain with its context. Its antigen is unknown. Each cell subset's genomic DNA was divided evenly among several immunoSEQ plates. Original processing notes: Junction-only immunoSEQ data arrived without quality scores, meaning filtering differed. This table comes from immunoSEQ multiplex PCR, and its TCRdb copy is limited to in-frame clones, with some not included. Clone size and the V and J calls come from that table; the DNA yielded D and trimming. The sample consists of some 490,000 clones, more than 65% of them appearing once. These data are taken from a study of shared clonotypes between healthy human individuals. General study points: The genetic and exposure-history diversity represented was limited by few donors. The authors expected sequencing depth to affect clonotype sharing among donors.

Per germline, CDR1 SEHNR and CDR2 FQNEAQ (reference sequence). V was pared by 5 bases and J by 7 bases, with 24 bases between. The CDR3 extends over 16 amino acids. The sequenced sample was PBMCs. This TCR was recovered from a woman aged 35 to 49 in good health. Some clones in this sample may be carry-over from other donors' samples. The chain combines TRBV7-9 with TRBJ2-7; the D gene could be TRBD1 or TRBD2 (5 bases each). CDR3 amino acids: CASSPSLVGDLGEQYF. CDR3 DNA: TGTGCCAGCAGCCCATCACTAGTAGGGGATCTGGGGGAGCAGTACTTC.